These 11 T cell receptor beta chains originate from one sample sequenced in a study of blood T cell repertoires in COVID-19. Produced via immunoSEQ multiplex PCR; TCRdb's table is partial and in-frame only. The sample lists about 220,000 clones, approximately 80% occurring once. Sequences were obtained from peripheral blood. All receptors come from a woman aged 55-70 years who had recovered from COVID-19.

The rearrangement uses TRBV6-6 and TRBJ1-2; 7 bases match TRBD1. Germline trimming cut 2 bases from V and 4 bases from J; bases unmatched to any gene: 10. CDR1 is MNHNY and CDR2 is SVGAGI in the germline V gene (reference sequence). This CDR3 region has 16 residues. CDR3 bases: TGTGCCAGCAGTTACAGGGGGCCCCCTGAGGGCTATGGCTACACCTTC. Translated, it gives CASSYRGPPEGYGYTF.

This sequence joins TRBV19 and TRBJ1-1; D remains unclear. This CDR3 comprises 13 residues. V was clipped by 1 base and J by 1 base, with 4 bases between them. The germline CDR1 and CDR2 sequences are LNHDA and SQIVND (reference sequence). CDR3 coding DNA: TGTGCCAGTAGTATAGGTCGGAACACTGAAGCTTTCTTT. This encodes CASSIGRNTEAFF.

This chain uses TRBV5-1 with TRBJ1-1; 7 bases map to TRBD1. CDR1 SGHRS and CDR2 YFSETQ come from the germline V gene. CDR3 length equals 14 residues. J lost 0 bases, V lost 3 bases, and 2 bases had no gene match. CDR3 in amino acids: CASSWDRMNTEAFF. The CDR3 region has the DNA TGCGCCAGCAGCTGGGACAGAATGAACACTGAAGCTTTCTTT.

V is TRBV2 and J is TRBJ2-5, with D perhaps TRBD1 (5 bases). The CDR3 loop spans 15 amino acids. V was trimmed by 2 bases and J by 4 bases, leaving 14 bases between them. Germline CDR1 and CDR2: SNHLY and FYNNEI. The CDR3 loop reads CASSEPRAKGETQYF. In DNA, the CDR3 is TGTGCCAGCAGTGAACCCAGGGCCAAGGGAGAGACCCAGTACTTC.

This sequence joins TRBV12-3 or TRBV12-4 and TRBJ1-2; D is uncertain. The CDR3 has 13 residues. V was pared by 4 bases and J by 6 bases, with 12 bases between. CDR3 nucleotide sequence: TGTGCCAGCAGTTATTGGATAGGAGATGGCTACACCTTC. Translation gives CASSYWIGDGYTF.

The chain joins TRBV10-3 to TRBJ2-5, with 11 positions matching TRBD1. With V trimmed by 4 bases and J by 5 bases, 6 bases remained unmatched. This CDR3 region has 15 residues. From germline, CDR1 is ENHRY and CDR2 SYGVKD. Here the CDR3 DNA reads TGTGCCATCAGTGTAGAGGACAGGGGGCACGAGACCCAGTACTTC. Protein: CAISVEDRGHETQYF.

The chain joins TRBV7-9 to TRBJ1-1; weak D call: TRBD1 (5 bases). Deletions cut 5 bases from V and 4 bases from J, with 20 bases between. CDR3 length: 16 amino acids. The germline gives CDR1 SEHNR, CDR2 FQNEAQ (reference sequence). The CDR3 region is CASSKTPGSGGTEAFF. As DNA, the CDR3 is TGTGCCAGCAGCAAAACTCCGGGCTCCGGGGGCACTGAAGCTTTCTTT.

V usage is TRBV12-1 and J usage is TRBJ2-5; the D call of TRBD2 is as the table states it, not checked on the DNA. TRBV12-1 is a pseudogene. The CDR3 sequence is 14 residues long. The CDR3 reads CASSSWGGQETQYF. CDR3 nucleotides: TGTGCCAGCAGTTCCTGGGGGGGGCAAGAGACCCAGTACTTC.

Comment on this clone: In the same sample, other DNA sequences code for this CDR3. The J gene is TRBJ2-2, the V gene TRBV12-3 or TRBV12-4, with D hard to call. V was shortened by 2 bases and J by 6 bases, with 7 bases between the two germline ends. This CDR3 has 13 residues. In nucleotides, the CDR3 is TGTGCCAGCAGTTTATCAGAAGCCGGGGAGCTGTTTTTT. Protein sequence: CASSLSEAGELFF.

This chain joins TRBV12-3 or TRBV12-4 and TRBJ2-5; D possibly corresponds to TRBD2 (6 bases). This CDR3 has 13 residues. The germline V and J ends were trimmed by 6 bases and 5 bases, with 13 bases remaining between them. The CDR3, as DNA: TGTGCCAGCAGATCTAGCGCGTGGGAGACCCAGTACTTC. Translated, it gives CASRSSAWETQYF.

The chain recombines TRBV29-1 with TRBJ2-7; 7 bases line up with TRBD1. The germline V gene has CDR1 SQVTM and CDR2 ANQGSEA. The CDR3 length is 14 residues. With 5 bases clipped from V and 4 bases from J, the junction kept 11 bases outside the gene matches. The CDR3 here is CSVKLPGQIYEQYF. Here the CDR3 DNA reads TGCAGCGTTAAACTACCGGGACAGATATACGAGCAGTACTTC.